A single T cell receptor beta chain is shown here with its context. This receptor's antigen is unknown. Base qualities are not recorded, but no much larger clone differs from it by a single base. Collaborating institutions collected whole blood in K2EDTA tubes following their own protocols. For TCRbeta analysis, collaborators shipped samples as frozen whole blood, isolated PBMCs, or DNA extracted from either of those sample types. This specimen belongs to a study of blood T cell repertoires in COVID-19 (dated by TCRdb to 2018 to 2021). Broadly, across the study: Collaborator samples came from the United States, Italy and Spain and covered acute and convalescent phases of COVID-19. Where available, HLA class I and class II types were obtained from metadata supplied by the sample provider rather than from assay-based typing. The material from the prospective study consisted of cDNA or gDNA derived from T cells, B-cell-depleted T cells, or PBMCs. The repertoires were released in a freely available public database intended as a resource for research on the immune response to SARS-CoV-2. The samples were drawn from two sources: the first 160 participants of the ongoing ImmuneRACE study, and some 1,300 subjects contributed by 6 global collaborators. Nearly every sample came with metadata listing a de-identified subject ID, COVID-19 status, age in years and sex. Subjects who had been exposed to COVID-19, were actively infected with it, or had recovered from it provided the deeply sampled blood TCRbeta repertoires that made up the dataset. The research as a whole found: The quantity of clinical and demographic metadata differed by source and by participant and was supplied without curation.

The immunoSEQ Assay, a bias-controlled multiplex PCR, was used to amplify TCRbeta CDR3 regions from genomic DNA. Under the source paper's analysis protocol: The number of nucleated cells in each sample was estimated from the amplification of reference gene primers within the assay. To quantify the absolute abundance of each unique TCRbeta CDR3 rearrangement, sequence reads were collapsed and filtered. Productive Simpson clonality was computed per sample as the square root of Simpson's diversity index over productive rearrangements. TCRdb holds this immuneACCESS table with in-frame rearrangements only. Some clones are missing; in checked studies, unresolved V genes explain under half, and the rest has no known cause. Clone size and the V and J calls come from that table; the DNA yielded D and trimming. This sample gives over 200,000 clones in total; over 80% of them show up just once. The biggest ten clones account for about 27% of the sample.

The TCR originated in a man aged 35 to 55 with acute or convalescent COVID-19. The specimen sequenced was peripheral blood.

The CDR3 region reads CATRDRGGARANVLTF. The DNA sequence reads TGTGCCACCCGGGACCGAGGGGGGGCGCGGGCCAACGTCCTGACTTTC. The rearranged chain carries TRBV15 and TRBJ2-6; matching of 7 bases hints at TRBD2 as the D gene. Relative to germline, V is 8 bases shorter and J is 5 bases shorter, with 19 bases between their ends. Including the terminal cysteine and phenylalanine, the CDR3 comprises 16 residues. CDR3 DNA only is kept here, 48 bases in frame from base 1. The CDR1 and CDR2 encoded by the germline V gene (reference sequence) are LNHNV and YYDKDF.